A selection of T cell receptor beta chains follows, all from one sample in a study of tumor-infiltrating lymphocytes in primary liver carcinoma. MiXCR, run by TCRdb on the multiplex PCR reads, gives a single entry per CDR3 protein. The data show around 330,000 distinct CDR3 sequences, 60% to 80% seen once. Material for sequencing was peripheral blood. These receptors all come from a man aged 35 to 55 with primary liver carcinoma and hepatitis B virus infection. The CDR3 runs from the conserved cysteine through the conserved F or W. D genes are given only for firm matches. Size values are once, few and many counts, or a class for expanded clones, and some rows have none.

D	V	J	size	DNA	CDR3
TRBD2	TRBV6-5	TRBJ2-3	many	TGTGCCAGCAGTTACTCGTTGACTAGCGGTAGCACAGATACGCAGTATTTT	CASSYSLTSGSTDTQYF
.	TRBV11-1	TRBJ2-5	once	TGTGCCAAGACCCCCGGGACAAGGGTAGAGACCCAGTACTTC	CAKTPGTRVETQYF
.	TRBV11-3	TRBJ2-1	many	TGTGCCAGCAGCTCCACTATAGGCGAGCAGTTCTTC	CASSSTIGEQFF
.	TRBV12-3/TRBV12-4	TRBJ2-1	.	TGTGCCAGCAGTTACCGGGGTTCCGCTAGCAATGAGGAGTTCTTC	CASSYRGSASNEEFF
TRBD1	TRBV11-3	TRBJ2-1	.	TGTGCCAGCAGTTTAAATTCCCCCGGGACAGGGAGTGAGCAGATCTTC	CASSLNSPGTGSEQIF
.	TRBV5-4	TRBJ2-5	few	.	CASSWGTGTQETQHF
TRBD2	TRBV10-2	TRBJ2-1	.	TGCGCCAGCAGTGGCCCAACTAGCGGGAGCATTAATGAGCAGTTCTTC	CASSGPTSGSINEQFF
.	TRBV11-1	TRBJ2-3	.	TGTGCCAGCAGCTTGGGAGGCGCATATACACAGTATTTT	CASSLGGAYTQYF
.	TRBV6-2/TRBV6-3	TRBJ1-1	many	TGTGCCAGCAGTTATACCATGAACACTGAAGCTTTCTTT	CASSYTMNTEAFF
TRBD2	TRBV4-1	TRBJ2-7	.	TGCGCCAGCAGCCGCACCGGGACTAACTCCTACGAGCAGTACTTC	CASSRTGTNSYEQYF
TRBD2	TRBV9	TRBJ2-2	.	TGTGCCAGCAGGCGGGGGTCCGGGGAGCTGTTTTTT	CASRRGSGELFF
TRBD1	TRBV6-6	TRBJ2-2	.	TGTGCCAGCAGTTACTCGGGACAGGGGGCGGGGACAGGGGAGCCGTTTTTT	CASSYSGQGAGTGEPFF
TRBD1	TRBV4-2	TRBJ2-5	many	TGTGCCAGCAGCCAAGTTTCGACAGGGGGGAGGGGAGAGACCCAGTACTTC	CASSQVSTGGRGETQYF
.	TRBV6-2/TRBV6-3	TRBJ2-1	many	TGTGCCAGCAGCCCACGGGAGCGGGTTTCCTACAATGAGCAGTTCTTC	CASSPRERVSYNEQFF
.	TRBV6-6	TRBJ1-5	many	TGTGCCAGCAGTCAAGAGACTTATAGCAATCAGCCCCAGCATTTT	CASSQETYSNQPQHF
.	TRBV29-1	TRBJ2-7	.	TGCAGCGTTGGTCAACTAGAGAGGGGCGAGCAGTACTTC	CSVGQLERGEQYF
.	TRBV6-1	TRBJ1-1	.	TGTGCCAGCAGTCCCATCCGATTGAACACTGAAGCTTTCTTT	CASSPIRLNTEAFF
.	TRBV4-3	TRBJ2-7	.	TGCGCCAGCAACCAAGACCTGACAGGCTCCTACGAGCAGTACTTC	CASNQDLTGSYEQYF
TRBD1	TRBV28	TRBJ1-2	.	TGTGCCAGCAGTCTGCCGGGACAGGCTAATGGCTACACCTTC	CASSLPGQANGYTF
.	TRBV30	TRBJ1-5	.	TGTGCCTGGAGTGTCCCTCTTGTTGGCAATCAGCCCCAGCATTTT	CAWSVPLVGNQPQHF
.	TRBV5-1	TRBJ2-1	few	TGCGCCAGCAGCTTGGTCGGGACACCCAACAATGAGCAGTTCTTC	CASSLVGTPNNEQFF
.	TRBV5-4	TRBJ1-2	few	TGTGCCAGCACCGCGACATCCACTAACTATGGCTACACCTTC	CASTATSTNYGYTF
.	TRBV5-6	TRBJ2-3	.	TGCGCCAGCAGCTTATTATCAGAGTCGGATATGCAGTATTTT	CASSLLSESDMQYF
TRBD1	TRBV29-1	TRBJ1-1	.	TGCATCGTTGGGGACAGGGGGAATTGGAGGAGTGAAGCTCTCTTT	CIVGDRGNWRSEALF
.	TRBV5-1	TRBJ1-1	.	TGCGCCAGCAGCTTACGGGACCCGATGAACACTGAAGCTTTCTTT	CASSLRDPMNTEAFF
TRBD1	TRBV4-1	TRBJ2-5	many	TGCGCCAGCAGCCAAGAGTTGGAAGGGACAGGGGCAAAAGAGACCCAGTACTTC	CASSQELEGTGAKETQYF
TRBD2	TRBV5-4	TRBJ2-1	.	TGTGCCAGCAGCTTGGTGAGCGGGAGATCAGCGGGAAGCTCCTACAATGAGCAGTCCTTC	CASSLVSGRSAGSSYNEQSF
.	TRBV5-1	TRBJ2-3	few	TGCGCCAGCAGCTTGGGGGGCTCTAGTGGAGCAGATACGCAGTATTTT	CASSLGGSSGADTQYF
TRBD1	TRBV10-3	TRBJ1-2	many	TGTGCCAGCGGGACAGGGAGCAGCTACACCTTC	CASGTGSSYTF
.	TRBV5-4	TRBJ2-5	few	TGTGCCAGCAGCCAAAAAGCGGGAGAGACCCAGTACTTC	CASSQKAGETQYF
TRBD2	TRBV7-8	TRBJ2-2	.	TGTGCCAGCAGCTCCTTAGCGGGAAAGCCCGGGGAGCTGTTTTTT	CASSSLAGKPGELFF
.	TRBV5-4	TRBJ2-7	.	TGTACCAGCAGCTTAAGTCTCTCGAACGAGCAGTACTTC	CTSSLSLSNEQYF
TRBD1	TRBV10-3	TRBJ1-1	.	TGTGCCTTCAGTCCCTCCCCCGGGACAGGGGCTTTTGAAGCTTTCTTC	CAFSPSPGTGAFEAFF
.	TRBV6-1	TRBJ1-1	.	TGTGCCAGCAGTGGTGGAAGAGGGAACACTGAAGCTTTCTTT	CASSGGRGNTEAFF
.	TRBV6-1	TRBJ1-1	.	TGTGCCAACAGTGAAATGACGGTATCGGATGCTTTCTTT	CANSEMTVSDAFF
TRBD2	TRBV20-1	TRBJ2-1	.	TGCAGTGCTAGAGTAGCGGGACCCCATGAGCAGTTCTTC	CSARVAGPHEQFF
.	TRBV11-2	TRBJ2-1	.	TGTGCCAGCAGCTTAGATGTGACACCGTACAACGAGCAGTTCTTC	CASSLDVTPYNEQFF
.	TRBV11-2	TRBJ1-1	.	TGTGCCAGCAGATTAGGGTTAGTTGAAGCTTTCTTT	CASRLGLVEAFF
.	TRBV28	TRBJ1-2	.	TGTGCCAGCATGGCGGCATATGGCTACACCTTC	CASMAAYGYTF
.	TRBV6-5	TRBJ2-6	.	TGTGCCAGCAGTCCACAACGGACTGGGGCCAACGTCCTGACTTTC	CASSPQRTGANVLTF
TRBD2	TRBV4-1	TRBJ2-7	many	TGCGCCAGCAGCCATCCCGCGGGAGGGCCGGTCGAGCAGTACTTC	CASSHPAGGPVEQYF
.	TRBV29-1	TRBJ2-2	.	TGCAGCGTTATTAAGGGATTAAGCGGGGAGCTGTTTTTT	CSVIKGLSGELFF
.	TRBV6-1	TRBJ2-5	many	TGTGCCAGCAGTGGACGGGCCCAGTCAGAGACCCAGTACTTC	CASSGRAQSETQYF
TRBD1	TRBV12-3/TRBV12-4	TRBJ1-1	many	TGTGCCAGCAGTACCCGGGACAGGGGGGCTATGAACACTGAAGCTTTCTTT	CASSTRDRGAMNTEAFF
TRBD2	TRBV11-3	TRBJ2-7	many	TGTGCCAGCAGCCCCCCGGGACTAGCGGGAGGAGGAGAGCAGTACTTC	CASSPPGLAGGGEQYF
TRBD2	TRBV4-3	TRBJ2-1	few	TGCGCCAGCAGCCATAATCCGTCCGGCGGGAGTAGGAATGAGCAGTTCTTC	CASSHNPSGGSRNEQFF
.	TRBV4-1	TRBJ1-5	.	TGCGCCAGCAGCCAAGATGACAGCCATAGCAATCAGCCCCAGCATTTT	CASSQDDSHSNQPQHF
TRBD1	TRBV5-1	TRBJ2-7	.	TGCGCCAACAGCTTGGAACAGGGGTACGAGCAGTACTTC	CANSLEQGYEQYF
.	TRBV6-2/TRBV6-3	TRBJ1-2	.	TGTGCCTGCAGCCCCTCCGGGGGCAAGGGTGGTTACACCTTC	CACSPSGGKGGYTF
.	TRBV5-4	TRBJ1-6	.	TGTGCCAGCAGCTTGCAACAGAATAATTCACACCTCCACTTT	CASSLQQNNSHLHF
.	TRBV10-2	TRBJ1-4	.	TGCGCTAGCACTTCATCGGGCTTTAATGAAAAACTGTTTTTT	CASTSSGFNEKLFF
TRBD1	TRBV5-1	TRBJ2-5	few	TGCGCCAGCAGAACGGACAGGGCCGGATCCCAGTACTTC	CASRTDRAGSQYF
.	TRBV12-3/TRBV12-4	TRBJ2-3	.	TGTGCCAGGACGAGCGCAGATACGCAGTATTTT	CARTSADTQYF
TRBD1	TRBV12-3/TRBV12-4	TRBJ2-7	.	TGTGCCAGCAGTTTACAGGGGACAGGGGGGTATGTGTCGCGCGAGCAGTACTTC	CASSLQGTGGYVSREQYF